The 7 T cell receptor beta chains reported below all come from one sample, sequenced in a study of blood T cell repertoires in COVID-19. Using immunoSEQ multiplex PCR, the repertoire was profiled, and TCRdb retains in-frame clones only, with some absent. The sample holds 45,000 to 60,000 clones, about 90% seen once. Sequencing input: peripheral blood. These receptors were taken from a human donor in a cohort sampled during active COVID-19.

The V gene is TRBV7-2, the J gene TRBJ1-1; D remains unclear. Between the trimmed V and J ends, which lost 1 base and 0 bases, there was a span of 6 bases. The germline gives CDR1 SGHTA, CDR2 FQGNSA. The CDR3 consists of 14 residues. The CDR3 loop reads CASSLGLLNTEAFF. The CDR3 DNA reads TGTGCCAGCAGCTTAGGACTGCTGAACACTGAAGCTTTCTTT.

The CDR3 loop is CASSPPGTSGGKQYF. The CDR3 DNA follows: TGTGCCAGCAGCCCCCCCGGGACTAGCGGGGGCAAGCAGTACTTC. The chain combines TRBV7-2 with TRBJ2-7; TRBD2 aligns across 14 bases. From germline, CDR1 is SGHTA and CDR2 FQGNSA. The CDR3 is 15 residues long. Trimming at V came to 5 bases and at J to 8 bases, leaving 8 bases not matched to a gene.

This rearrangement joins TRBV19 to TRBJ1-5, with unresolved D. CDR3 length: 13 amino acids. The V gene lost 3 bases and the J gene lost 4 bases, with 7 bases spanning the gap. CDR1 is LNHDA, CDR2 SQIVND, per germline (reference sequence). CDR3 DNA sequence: TGTGCCAGTAGTATCAGGCCGAATCAGCCCCAGCATTTT. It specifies CASSIRPNQPQHF.

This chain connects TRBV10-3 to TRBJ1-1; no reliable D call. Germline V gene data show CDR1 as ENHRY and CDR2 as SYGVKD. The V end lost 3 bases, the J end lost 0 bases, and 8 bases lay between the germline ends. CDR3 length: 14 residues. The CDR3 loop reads CAISDPSMNTEAFF. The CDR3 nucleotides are TGTGCCATCAGTGACCCGTCTATGAACACTGAAGCTTTCTTT.

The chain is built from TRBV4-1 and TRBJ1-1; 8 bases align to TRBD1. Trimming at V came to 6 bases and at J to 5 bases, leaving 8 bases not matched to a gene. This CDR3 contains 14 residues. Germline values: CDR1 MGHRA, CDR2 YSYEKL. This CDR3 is CASRPGQGDTEAFF. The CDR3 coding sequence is TGCGCCAGCAGACCCGGACAGGGTGATACTGAAGCTTTCTTT.

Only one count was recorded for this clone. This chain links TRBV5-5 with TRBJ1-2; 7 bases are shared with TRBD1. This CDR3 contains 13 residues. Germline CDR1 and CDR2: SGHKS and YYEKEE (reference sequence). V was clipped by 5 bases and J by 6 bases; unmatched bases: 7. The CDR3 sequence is CASSYRGENGYTF. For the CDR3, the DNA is TGTGCCAGCAGTTACAGGGGAGAGAATGGCTACACCTTC.

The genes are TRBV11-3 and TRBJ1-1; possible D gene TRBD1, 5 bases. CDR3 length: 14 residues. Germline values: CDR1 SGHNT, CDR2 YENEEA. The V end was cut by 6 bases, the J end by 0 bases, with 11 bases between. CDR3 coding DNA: TGTGCCAGCAGTCTCGACAGCATGAACACTGAAGCTTTCTTT. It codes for CASSLDSMNTEAFF.